One sample yielded the 27 T cell receptor beta chains listed below, sequenced in a study of T cells expressing NK-cell markers. TCRdb processed the 5' RACE reads again and assigns one entry to each CDR3 protein, with no DNA. This listing includes about 540,000 distinct CDR3 sequences. Sequenced: blood T cells: a sorted CD56 or NKG2C T cell subset, CD4+ or CD8+ T cells, or bulk PBMC T cells (not recorded which). The source is a man between 18 and 29 years old in good health.

This chain links TRBV7-9 with TRBJ2-1. This CDR3 contains 11 residues. Per germline, CDR1 SEHNR and CDR2 FQNEAQ (reference sequence). CDR3 sequence reads: CASSRHGEQFF. Full variable domain (rest looked up from reference TRBV7-9 and TRBJ2-1): DTGVSQNPRHKITKRGQNVTFRCDPISEHNRLYWYRQTLGQGPEFLTYFQNEAQLEKSRLLSDRFSAERPKGSFSTLEIQRTEQGDSAMYLCASSRHGEQFFGPGTRLTVL.

J is TRBJ2-1 and V is TRBV6-5; lacking DNA, the TRBD1 call made by TCRdb goes unchecked. Germline assignment: CDR1 MNHEY and CDR2 SVGAGI. The CDR3 spans 14 residues. This chain's CDR3 is CASSYLGPPHEQFF.

V usage is TRBV7-6 and J usage is TRBJ2-6. Germline V gene sequence: CDR1 SGHVS, CDR2 FNYEAQ. CDR3 length: 16 residues. The CDR3 here is CASSLEHWAGANVLTF.

The V and J genes are TRBV4-1 and TRBJ2-5. Germline loops: CDR1 MGHRA, CDR2 YSYEKL. This CDR3 spans 15 amino acids. CDR3 in amino acids: CASSQDLMAGRTQYF.

The chain combines TRBV7-8 with TRBJ2-1; TCRdb gives TRBD1 as the D gene, but with no DNA this cannot be confirmed. This CDR3 spans 16 amino acids. The germline gives CDR1 SGHVS, CDR2 FQNEAQ. CDR3 protein: CASSLMTGRGYNEQFF.

This chain links TRBV4-1 with TRBJ1-5; TCRdb's D gene call, TRBD1, goes unchecked for lack of DNA. The CDR3 has 15 amino acids. Germline loops: CDR1 MGHRA, CDR2 YSYEKL. Here the CDR3 reads CASSQGTTDHQPQHF.

The J gene is TRBJ1-3, the V gene TRBV20-1; TCRdb proposes TRBD1, but this gene call is untestable without DNA. This CDR3 contains 13 residues. Germline V gives CDR1 DFQATT, CDR2 SNEGSKA (reference sequence). The CDR3 region is CSAGTGFGNTIYF.

The V call is TRBV10-3, the J call TRBJ2-3; TCRdb calls TRBD2, which cannot be checked without DNA. This CDR3 is 14 amino acids long. The germline V gene encodes CDR1 ENHRY and CDR2 SYGVKD. The CDR3 sequence is CAIAGLVQLDTQYF.

This chain joins TRBV7-6 and TRBJ2-1; TCRdb reports TRBD2, a call that lacks DNA to check it against. Germline V CDR1 and CDR2: SGHVS, FNYEAQ. This CDR3 has 15 residues. CDR3 in amino acids: CASRAGLAVANEQFF.

This chain connects TRBV28 to TRBJ2-7. Germline V CDR1 and CDR2: MDHEN, SYDVKM. CDR3 size: 13 residues. The CDR3 loop is CASSQGPSYEQYF.

This rearrangement joins TRBV5-1 to TRBJ2-5; TCRdb designates TRBD2, a call that cannot be tested without DNA. Germline CDR1 SGHRS, CDR2 YFSETQ. This CDR3 has 14 residues. The chain's CDR3 is CASSISGLQETQYF. The full variable domain, its missing parts supplied by reference TRBV5-1 and TRBJ2-5, is KAGVTQTPRYLIKTRGQQVTLSCSPISGHRSVSWYQQTPGQGLQFLFEYFSETQRNKGNFPGRFSGRQFSNSRSEMNVSTLELGDSALYLCASSISGLQETQYFGPGTRLLVL.

The V call is TRBV5-4, the J call TRBJ2-3; the D gene TCRdb calls, TRBD2, cannot be checked with no DNA. Per germline, CDR1 SGHNT and CDR2 YYREEE (reference sequence). The CDR3 is 16 residues long. The CDR3 spells CASSLGTSGLGDTQYF.

This sequence joins TRBV20-1 and TRBJ2-3; TCRdb's assignment of TRBD2 cannot be checked, as there is no DNA. The CDR3 runs 18 residues. Germline V gene sequence: CDR1 DFQATT, CDR2 SNEGSKA (reference sequence). This CDR3 is CSAPLAGGRMSPSDTQYF.

The V gene is TRBV7-3, the J gene TRBJ2-2. Germline V gene lookup returns CDR1 SGHTA and CDR2 FQGTGA. This CDR3 is 15 amino acids long. CDR3 sequence reads: CASSFSANRPGELFF.

The chain has TRBV20-1 and TRBJ2-1; with no DNA, the TCRdb D assignment of TRBD2 cannot be verified. The germline CDR1 and CDR2 sequences are DFQATT and SNEGSKA (reference sequence). The CDR3 covers 15 residues. CDR3 region: CSAETGEGSYNEQFF.

The gene calls are TRBV11-2 and TRBJ2-2; TCRdb picks TRBD1, but there is no DNA to check that call. The germline CDR1 and CDR2 sequences are SGHAT and FQNNGV. This CDR3 region has 15 residues. This chain's CDR3 is CASSSLDRAYGELFF.

The J gene is TRBJ2-7, the V gene TRBV6-2 or TRBV6-3; as DNA is missing, the TRBD2 call by TCRdb cannot be tested. In germline, CDR1 is MNHEY, CDR2 SVGEGT. This CDR3 contains 15 residues. CDR3 amino acids: CASSNAGTSGTGQYF.

The chain carries TRBV15 and TRBJ2-5; TCRdb gives TRBD1 as the D gene, but with no DNA this cannot be confirmed. CDR3 length: 15 residues. Germline CDR1 reads LNHNV; CDR2 reads YYDKDF (reference sequence). The CDR3 is CATSRDQGWLETQYF.

The chain couples TRBV6-5 to TRBJ1-3; TCRdb designates TRBD1, a call that cannot be tested without DNA. The CDR3 extends over 16 amino acids. CDR1 and CDR2 (germline): MNHEY, SVGAGI. CDR3 amino acids: CASSYGTGHSGNTIYF.

The chain combines TRBV20-1 with TRBJ2-5; TCRdb's D call, TRBD2, is unchecked because there is no DNA. The CDR3 loop spans 16 amino acids. Germline-derived CDR1 and CDR2 are DFQATT and SNEGSKA (reference sequence). The CDR3 region is CSARKLAGVGQETQYF.

J is TRBJ2-7 and V is TRBV10-3; TCRdb outputs TRBD1, but without DNA this stays unchecked. The CDR3 extends over 17 amino acids. CDR1 and CDR2 from the germline V gene are ENHRY and SYGVKD. The CDR3 is CAISEGRAGDLLYEQYF.

The chain joins TRBV24-1 to TRBJ2-5; absent DNA, TCRdb's TRBD2 call cannot be checked. CDR3 length equals 13 residues. Per the germline V gene, CDR1 is KGHDR and CDR2 is SFDVKD. Here the CDR3 reads CATTDARENTQYF.

The chain employs TRBV6-4 and TRBJ2-6; TCRdb returns TRBD1, unconfirmable since there is no DNA. In germline, CDR1 is MRHNA, CDR2 SNTAGT. This CDR3 is built from 20 residues. CDR3: CASSRNSGAKMGSGANVLTF.

The chain employs TRBV20-1 and TRBJ2-1; TCRdb's assignment of TRBD2 cannot be checked, as there is no DNA. The CDR3 loop spans 14 amino acids. Per the germline V gene, CDR1 is DFQATT and CDR2 is SNEGSKA (reference sequence). CDR3: CSARRLAGGYEQFF.

The rearrangement joins TRBV6-5 to TRBJ2-5; TCRdb proposes TRBD1, but this gene call is untestable without DNA. The CDR3 loop spans 14 amino acids. Germline V gene data show CDR1 as MNHEY and CDR2 as SVGAGI. The CDR3 is CASSSSGTGQTQYF.

V gene TRBV9 combines with J gene TRBJ2-7; TCRdb's D call, TRBD1, is unchecked because there is no DNA. Germline CDR1 reads SGDLS; CDR2 reads YYNGEE. The CDR3 has 14 amino acids. The CDR3 reads CASSVGGFTYEQYF.

V gene TRBV6-2 or TRBV6-3 combines with J gene TRBJ1-5; TCRdb reports TRBD1, a call that lacks DNA to check it against. Germline V CDR1 and CDR2: MNHEY, SVGEGT. This CDR3 spans 17 amino acids. The CDR3 is CASSDWVGQGSNQPQHF.